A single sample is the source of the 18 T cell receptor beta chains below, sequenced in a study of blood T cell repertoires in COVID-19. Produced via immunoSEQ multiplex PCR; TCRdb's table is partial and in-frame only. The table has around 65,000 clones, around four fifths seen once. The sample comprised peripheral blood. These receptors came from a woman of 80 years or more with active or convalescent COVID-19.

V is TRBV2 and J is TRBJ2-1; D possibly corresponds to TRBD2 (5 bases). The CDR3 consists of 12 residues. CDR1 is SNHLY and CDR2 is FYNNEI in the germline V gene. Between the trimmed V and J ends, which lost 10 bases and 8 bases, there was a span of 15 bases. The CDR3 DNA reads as TGTGCCACATCCTCCAGCGGCGATGAGCAGTTCTTC. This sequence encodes CATSSSGDEQFF.

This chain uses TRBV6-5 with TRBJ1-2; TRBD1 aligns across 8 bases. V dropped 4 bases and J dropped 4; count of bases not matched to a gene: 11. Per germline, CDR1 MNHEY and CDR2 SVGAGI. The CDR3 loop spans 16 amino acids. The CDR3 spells CASSSQITGGVYGYTF. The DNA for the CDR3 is TGTGCCAGCAGTTCCCAAATTACAGGGGGAGTCTATGGCTACACCTTC.

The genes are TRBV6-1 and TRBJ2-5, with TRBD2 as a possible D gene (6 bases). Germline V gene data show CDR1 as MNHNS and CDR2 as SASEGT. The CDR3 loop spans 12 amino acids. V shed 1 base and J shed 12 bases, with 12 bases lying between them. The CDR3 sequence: CASSEGRRGKYF. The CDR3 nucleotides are TGTGCCAGCAGTGAAGGGCGTCGGGGGAAGTACTTC.

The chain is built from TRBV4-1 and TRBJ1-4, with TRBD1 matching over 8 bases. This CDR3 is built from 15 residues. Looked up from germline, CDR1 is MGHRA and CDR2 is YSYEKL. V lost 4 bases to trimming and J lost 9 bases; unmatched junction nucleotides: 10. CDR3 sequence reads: CASSLAGTGFQKLFF. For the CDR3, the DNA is TGCGCCAGCAGCCTAGCCGGGACAGGCTTCCAAAAACTGTTTTTT.

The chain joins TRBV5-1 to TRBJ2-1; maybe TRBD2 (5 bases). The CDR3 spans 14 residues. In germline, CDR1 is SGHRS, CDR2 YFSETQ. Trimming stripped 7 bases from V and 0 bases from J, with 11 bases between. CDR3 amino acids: CASRGGRSYNEQFF. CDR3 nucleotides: TGCGCCAGCCGCGGCGGGCGCTCCTACAATGAGCAGTTCTTC.

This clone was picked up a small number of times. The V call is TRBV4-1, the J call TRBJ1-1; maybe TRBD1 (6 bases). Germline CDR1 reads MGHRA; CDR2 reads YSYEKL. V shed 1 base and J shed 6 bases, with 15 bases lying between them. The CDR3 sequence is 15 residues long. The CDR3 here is CASSQGVYRDAEAFF. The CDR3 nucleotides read TGCGCCAGCAGCCAAGGGGTATACAGGGATGCTGAAGCTTTCTTT.

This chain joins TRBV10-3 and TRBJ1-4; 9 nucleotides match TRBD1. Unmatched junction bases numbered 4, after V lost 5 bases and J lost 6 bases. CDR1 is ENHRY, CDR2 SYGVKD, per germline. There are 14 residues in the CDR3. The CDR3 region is CAISTGGGDEKLFF. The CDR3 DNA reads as TGTGCCATCAGTACAGGGGGCGGAGATGAAAAACTGTTTTTT.

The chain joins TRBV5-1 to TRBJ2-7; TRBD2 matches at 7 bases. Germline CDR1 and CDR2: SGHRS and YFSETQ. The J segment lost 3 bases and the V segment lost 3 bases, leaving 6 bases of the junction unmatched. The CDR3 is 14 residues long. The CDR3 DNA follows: TGCGCCAGCAGCTCGGGACTACTCAGCTACGAGCAGTACTTC. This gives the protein CASSSGLLSYEQYF.

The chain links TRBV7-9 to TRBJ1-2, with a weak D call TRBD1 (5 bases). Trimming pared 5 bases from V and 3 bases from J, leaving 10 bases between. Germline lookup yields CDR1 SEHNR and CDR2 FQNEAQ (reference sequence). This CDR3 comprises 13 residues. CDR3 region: CASSLGLDYGYTF. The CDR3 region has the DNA TGTGCCAGCAGCCTGGGACTTGACTATGGCTACACCTTC.

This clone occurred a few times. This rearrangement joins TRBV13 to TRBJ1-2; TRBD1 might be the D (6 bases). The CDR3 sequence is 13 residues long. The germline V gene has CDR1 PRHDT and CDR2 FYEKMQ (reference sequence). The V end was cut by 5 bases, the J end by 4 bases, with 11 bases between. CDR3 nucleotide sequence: TGTGCCAGCAGCCTACAGGGTTCCTATGGCTACACCTTC. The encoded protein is CASSLQGSYGYTF.

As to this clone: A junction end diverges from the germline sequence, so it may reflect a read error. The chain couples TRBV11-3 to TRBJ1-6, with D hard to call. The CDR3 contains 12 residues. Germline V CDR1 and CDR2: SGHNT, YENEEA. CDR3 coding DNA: TGTGCCGGCAGCCAAGACTTATCACCCCTCCACTTT. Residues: CAGSQDLSPLHF.

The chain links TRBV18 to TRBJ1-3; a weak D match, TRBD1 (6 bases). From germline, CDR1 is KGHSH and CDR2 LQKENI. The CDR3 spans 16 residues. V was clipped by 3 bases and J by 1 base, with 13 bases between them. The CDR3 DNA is TGTGCCAGCTCACCTTACAGGGTGGGGTCTGGAAACACCATATATTTT. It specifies CASSPYRVGSGNTIYF.

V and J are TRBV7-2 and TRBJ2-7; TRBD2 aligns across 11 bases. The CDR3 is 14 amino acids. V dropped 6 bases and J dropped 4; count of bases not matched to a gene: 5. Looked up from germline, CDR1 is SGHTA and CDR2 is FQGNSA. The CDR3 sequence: CASSSSGGAYEQYF. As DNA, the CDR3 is TGTGCCAGCAGTAGTAGCGGGGGGGCGTACGAGCAGTACTTC.

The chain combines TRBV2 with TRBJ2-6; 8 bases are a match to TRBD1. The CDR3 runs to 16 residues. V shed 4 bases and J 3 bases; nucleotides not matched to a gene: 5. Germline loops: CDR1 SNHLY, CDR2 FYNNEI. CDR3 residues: CASSGQGIIGANVLTF. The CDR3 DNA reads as TGTGCCAGCAGTGGACAGGGGATAATTGGGGCCAACGTCCTGACTTTC.

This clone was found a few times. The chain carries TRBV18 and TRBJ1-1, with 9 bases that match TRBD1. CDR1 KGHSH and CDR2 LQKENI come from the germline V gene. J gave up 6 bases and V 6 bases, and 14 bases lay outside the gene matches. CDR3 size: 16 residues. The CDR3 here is CASSQLLGQGKPEAFF. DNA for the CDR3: TGTGCCAGCTCCCAGCTTTTAGGACAGGGGAAGCCTGAAGCTTTCTTT.

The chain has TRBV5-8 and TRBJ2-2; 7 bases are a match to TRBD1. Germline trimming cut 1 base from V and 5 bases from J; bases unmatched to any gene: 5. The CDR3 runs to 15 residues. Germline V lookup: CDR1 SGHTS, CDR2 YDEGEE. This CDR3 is CASSLQGVETGELFF. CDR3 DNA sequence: TGTGCCAGCAGCTTGCAGGGGGTTGAAACCGGGGAGCTGTTTTTT.

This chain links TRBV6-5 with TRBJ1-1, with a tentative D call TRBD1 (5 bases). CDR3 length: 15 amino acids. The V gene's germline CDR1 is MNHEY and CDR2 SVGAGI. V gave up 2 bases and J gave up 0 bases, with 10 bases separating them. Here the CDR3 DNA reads TGTGCCAGCAGTTACCAGACAGCCATGAACACTGAAGCTTTCTTT. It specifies CASSYQTAMNTEAFF.

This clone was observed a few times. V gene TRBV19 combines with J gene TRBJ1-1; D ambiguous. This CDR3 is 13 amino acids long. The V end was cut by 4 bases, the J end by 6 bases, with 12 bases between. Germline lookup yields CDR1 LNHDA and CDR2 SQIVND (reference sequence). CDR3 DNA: TGTGCCAGTAGTACTGCCCACGGTCCTGAAGCTTTCTTT. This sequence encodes CASSTAHGPEAFF.